These T cell receptor beta chains were read from a single sample in a study of cytomegalovirus exposure and HLA in healthy donors. The protocol was immunoSEQ multiplex PCR, while the TCRdb copy is restricted to in-frame clones and leaves out a portion. This sample's clone table lists around 70,000 clones. The sample consisted of PBMCs. These receptors were collected from a woman in her forties in good health and CMV-seropositive. Both conserved end residues are part of each CDR3. The order of the fields is clone size, V gene, D gene, J gene, CDR3 protein, CDR3 DNA. D genes are given only for firm matches. Size is stated for part of the rows, as once, few or many counts, or as a class when the clone is expanded.

clone size: medium-sized; V gene: TRBV28; D gene: TRBD1; J gene: TRBJ2-7; CDR3 protein: CASSVPGQGPYEQYF; CDR3 DNA: TGTGCCAGCAGCGTTCCGGGACAGGGACCCTACGAGCAGTACTTC
clone size: -; V gene: TRBV7-8; D gene: -; J gene: TRBJ2-1; CDR3 protein: CASSSTVAGESDEQFF; CDR3 DNA: TGTGCCAGCAGCTCGACCGTGGCAGGGGAAAGTGATGAGCAGTTCTTC
clone size: -; V gene: TRBV28; D gene: -; J gene: TRBJ2-5; CDR3 protein: CASSWGRWETQYF; CDR3 DNA: TGTGCCAGCAGTTGGGGGAGGTGGGAGACCCAGTACTTC
clone size: -; V gene: TRBV4-1; D gene: -; J gene: TRBJ1-3; CDR3 protein: CASRPDGVSSRYGNTIYF; CDR3 DNA: TGCGCCAGCAGGCCCGACGGGGTGTCGTCTCGCTACGGAAACACCATATATTTT
clone size: -; V gene: TRBV7-2; D gene: -; J gene: TRBJ2-1; CDR3 protein: CASRTGTTTYNEQFF; CDR3 DNA: TGTGCCAGCAGGACCGGGACAACAACCTACAATGAGCAGTTCTTC
clone size: -; V gene: TRBV7-7; D gene: TRBD2; J gene: TRBJ2-1; CDR3 protein: CASSRLAGGLDEQFF; CDR3 DNA: TGTGCTAGCAGCAGACTAGCGGGAGGGTTAGATGAGCAGTTCTTC
clone size: -; V gene: TRBV5-6; D gene: TRBD2; J gene: TRBJ2-1; CDR3 protein: CASSLIAGTNEQFF; CDR3 DNA: TGTGCCAGCAGCTTAATAGCGGGAACCAATGAGCAGTTCTTC
clone size: -; V gene: TRBV5-4; D gene: -; J gene: TRBJ2-7; CDR3 protein: CASSPPSGYEQYF; CDR3 DNA: TGTGCCAGCAGCCCGCCCTCAGGATACGAGCAGTACTTC
clone size: -; V gene: TRBV9; D gene: TRBD2; J gene: TRBJ2-1; CDR3 protein: CASSSGNLDEQFF; CDR3 DNA: TGTGCCAGCAGTAGCGGGAATCTGGATGAGCAGTTCTTC
clone size: -; V gene: TRBV5-1; D gene: -; J gene: TRBJ1-5; CDR3 protein: CASSLGGNSNQPQHF; CDR3 DNA: TGCGCCAGCAGCTTGGGCGGGAATAGCAATCAGCCCCAGCATTTT
clone size: -; V gene: TRBV2; D gene: TRBD1; J gene: TRBJ1-3; CDR3 protein: CASKDRENHSGNTIYF; CDR3 DNA: TGTGCCAGCAAAGACAGGGAAAATCACTCTGGAAACACCATATATTTT
clone size: -; V gene: TRBV5-1; D gene: TRBD1; J gene: TRBJ2-3; CDR3 protein: CASSPPTGISTDTQYF; CDR3 DNA: TGCGCCAGCAGCCCACCGACAGGGATAAGCACAGATACGCAGTATTTT
clone size: -; V gene: TRBV7-3; D gene: -; J gene: TRBJ2-5; CDR3 protein: CASSLCLQGWACETQYF; CDR3 DNA: TGTGCCAGCAGCTTATGTCTGCAGGGGTGGGCTTGTGAGACCCAGTACTTC
clone size: -; V gene: TRBV14; D gene: -; J gene: TRBJ2-7; CDR3 protein: CASSLGNEQYF; CDR3 DNA: TGTGCCAGCAGCCTCGGTAACGAGCAGTACTTC